Below are 20 T cell receptor beta chains sequenced from a single sample in a study of CD8+CD57+ T cells in acquired aplastic anemia. Profiling of TCR beta VDJ combinations and CDR3 sequences used genomic DNA as template. TCRdb reprocessed the reads with MiXCR, giving one entry per CDR3 protein. This sample carries 450,000 to 550,000 distinct CDR3 sequences, more than 25% of them seen once, and the ten largest clones take around 0.82%. The patients chosen for sequencing had shown expansion of CD8+CD57+ cells (detected by flow cytometry). The sequencing sample was made of sorted CD4+, CD8+, or CD8+CD57+ T cells (not recorded which) from PBMCs. All receptors derive from a human donor with aplastic anemia.

This clonotype was detected many times. This chain joins TRBV7-3 and TRBJ2-5, with D unresolved. The CDR3 extends over 14 amino acids. Trimming took off 1 base at V and 4 bases at J, with 10 bases between the two ends. Germline V lookup: CDR1 SGHTA, CDR2 FQGTGA. CDR3: CASSLIGRSETQYF. The DNA of the CDR3 is TGTGCCAGCAGCTTAATCGGCAGGTCAGAGACCCAGTACTTC. Full variable domain (rest looked up from reference TRBV7-3 and TRBJ2-5): GAGVSQTPSNKVTEKGKYVELRCDPISGHTALYWYRQSLGQGPEFLIYFQGTGAADDSGLPNDRFFAVRPEGSVSTLKIQRTERGDSAVYLCASSLIGRSETQYFGPGTRLLVL.

This chain links TRBV19 with TRBJ2-7, with 8 nucleotides matching TRBD2. CDR1 LNHDA and CDR2 SQIVND come from the germline V gene (reference sequence). The junction had 18 bases not matched to a gene; V was cut back by 9 bases and J by 11 bases. This CDR3 is 14 amino acids long. This CDR3 is CASSRRGGPPREYF. Written as DNA, the CDR3 is TGTGCCAGCAGCCGCCGGGGGGGGCCTCCTAGGGAGTACTTC.

This clonotype appeared a single time. The CDR3 ends on some other residue instead of the conserved phenylalanine or tryptophan, so this is likely a read error. V gene TRBV19 combines with J gene TRBJ1-2, with D uncertain. The germline V gene encodes CDR1 LNHDA and CDR2 SQIVND (reference sequence). V lost 5 bases and J lost 2, with 12 bases in between. The CDR3 is 14 residues long. CDR3: CASSLGTSNYGYTS. CDR3 in DNA: TGTGCCAGTAGTCTAGGAACCTCCAACTATGGCTACACCTCC.

The rearrangement joins TRBV24-1 to TRBJ2-1; 9 nucleotides align to TRBD2. The J call may be incorrect, as the DNA end agrees better with TRBJ2-7. Per the germline V gene, CDR1 is KGHDR and CDR2 is SFDVKD. The CDR3 runs to 15 residues. In DNA, the CDR3 is TGTGCCACCAGCCTGGCGGGGGGGGCCTACAATGAGCAGTACTTC. Its translation: CATSLAGGAYNEQYF.

At least ten counts were recorded for this clonotype. V is TRBV24-1 and J is TRBJ2-3; the match to TRBD1 covers 11 bases. The CDR3 consists of 15 residues. The V gene's germline CDR1 is KGHDR and CDR2 SFDVKD. V dropped 7 bases and J dropped 2; count of bases not matched to a gene: 4. This CDR3 reads CATRPGQGDTDTQYF. The CDR3 DNA reads TGTGCCACCAGGCCGGGACAGGGGGACACAGATACGCAGTATTTT.

In its sample, this clonotype was seen many times. V is TRBV20-1 and J is TRBJ1-5; D remains unclear. V lost 6 bases and J lost 3, with 12 bases in between. CDR3 length: 13 residues. Germline lookup yields CDR1 DFQATT and CDR2 SNEGSKA (reference sequence). The CDR3 protein is CSAKRETNQPQHF. CDR3 nucleotides: TGCAGTGCGAAACGGGAAACCAATCAGCCCCAGCATTTT.

This chain uses TRBV4-1 with TRBJ1-6; 10 positions agree with TRBD1. Germline CDR1 reads MGHRA; CDR2 reads YSYEKL. CDR3 size: 17 residues. V shed 4 bases and J 3 bases; nucleotides not matched to a gene: 6. In nucleotides, the CDR3 is TGCGCCAGCAGCCCTCCGGGACAGGGGCTCTATAATTCACCCCTCCACTTT. It encodes CASSPPGQGLYNSPLHF.

V usage is TRBV20-1 and J usage is TRBJ2-3; the D gene is possibly TRBD2 (6 bases). V lost 3 bases and J 2 bases, leaving 15 bases between the germline ends. CDR3 length equals 15 residues. Germline assignment: CDR1 DFQATT and CDR2 SNEGSKA (reference sequence). CDR3 residues: CSASMGLAHTDTQYF. The CDR3 DNA sequence: TGCAGTGCTAGTATGGGTCTAGCGCACACAGATACGCAGTATTTT.

This rearrangement joins TRBV12-3 or TRBV12-4 to TRBJ2-2, with unresolved D. The CDR3 has 11 amino acids. The V end lost 6 bases, the J end lost 8 bases, and 7 bases lay between the germline ends. The CDR3 is CASRVTGELFF. The CDR3 DNA follows: TGTGCCAGCAGAGTTACAGGGGAGCTGTTTTTT.

This clonotype was seen ten or more times. V usage is TRBV25-1 and J usage is TRBJ2-7, with D tentatively TRBD1 (5 bases). Germline CDR1 is MGHDK and CDR2 is SYGVNS. The V end lost 1 base, the J end lost 5 bases, and 18 bases lay between the germline ends. The CDR3 consists of 16 residues. Here the CDR3 DNA reads TGTGCCAGCAGTGAATTGACGTGGGGCAGCATCGACGAGCAGTACTTC. Translating gives CASSELTWGSIDEQYF.

This clonotype was found many times. This chain links TRBV2 with TRBJ1-3; 7 bases align to TRBD1. The CDR3 is 14 amino acids. Germline CDR1 and CDR2: SNHLY and FYNNEI. V dropped 4 bases and J dropped 8; count of bases not matched to a gene: 8. This chain's CDR3 is CASSAGQIADTIYF. DNA of the CDR3: TGTGCCAGCAGTGCGGGACAGATAGCTGACACCATATATTTT.

This clonotype was found a few times. The junction shows a germline mismatch at one end, possibly a read error. V usage is TRBV7-9 and J usage is TRBJ2-1; D gene ambiguous. The V gene's germline CDR1 is SEHNR and CDR2 FQNEAQ (reference sequence). The CDR3 extends over 14 amino acids. The CDR3 DNA sequence: TGCGCCAGCAGCTTGTCTCAGGCGGACAATGAGCAGTTCTTC. As protein: CASSLSQADNEQFF.

A note on this clonotype: Given a much more abundant clone one base away, this may be a read error. The chain joins TRBV2 to TRBJ1-2; no firm D call. The V and J ends lost 7 bases and 7 bases respectively, with 13 bases between them. The V gene's germline CDR1 is SNHLY and CDR2 FYNNEI. The CDR3 consists of 12 residues. The CDR3 protein is CASNPGFVGYTF. In DNA form, the CDR3 reads TGTGCCAGCAACCCGGGGTTTGTTGGCTACACCTTC.

At least ten counts were recorded for this clonotype. The rearrangement joins TRBV7-8 to TRBJ2-5; D unclear. Looked up from germline, CDR1 is SGHVS and CDR2 is FQNEAQ. CDR3 length: 13 residues. V was pared by 6 bases and J by 8 bases, with 16 bases between. The CDR3 is CASSTLPSITQYF. The CDR3 coding sequence is TGTGCCAGCAGTACGCTTCCGAGTATTACCCAGTACTTC.

This clonotype showed up just a few times. The chain is built from TRBV7-3 and TRBJ1-1; D is unresolved. Germline-derived CDR1 and CDR2 are SGHTA and FQGTGA. Trimming pared 5 bases from V and 1 base from J, leaving 8 bases between. The CDR3 extends over 13 amino acids. The CDR3 coding sequence is TGTGCCAGCAGCCCAAATACGAACACTGAAGCTTTCTTT. Protein: CASSPNTNTEAFF. Full variable domain (remainder filled in from reference TRBV7-3 and TRBJ1-1): GAGVSQTPSNKVTEKGKYVELRCDPISGHTALYWYRQSLGQGPEFLIYFQGTGAADDSGLPNDRFFAVRPEGSVSTLKIQRTERGDSAVYLCASSPNTNTEAFFGQGTRLTVV.

In its sample, this clonotype was seen many times. The chain employs TRBV2 and TRBJ2-1, with D maybe TRBD2 (6 bases). The ends were cut back, 1 base at V and 8 bases at J, with 6 bases in the middle. Per germline, CDR1 SNHLY and CDR2 FYNNEI. This CDR3 spans 12 amino acids. In DNA, the CDR3 is TGTGCCAGCAGTGAAGGGGGGGATGAGCAGTTCTTC. The encoded protein is CASSEGGDEQFF.

The chain carries TRBV25-1 and TRBJ1-1; possibly TRBD1 for D (6 bases). V was pared by 1 base and J by 0 bases, with 9 bases between. CDR1 is MGHDK, CDR2 SYGVNS, per germline. This CDR3 is built from 15 residues. CDR3 DNA: TGTGCCAGCAGTGAATTGGGGGGCTTGAACACTGAAGCTTTCTTT. Amino acid sequence: CASSELGGLNTEAFF.

This clonotype showed up just a few times. This sequence joins TRBV20-1 and TRBJ2-5; perhaps TRBD2 as D (6 bases). Germline V lookup: CDR1 DFQATT, CDR2 SNEGSKA (reference sequence). Trimming removed 3 bases at V and 1 base at J, with 9 bases between. The CDR3 totals 13 residues. Here the CDR3 reads CSARGDFQETQYF. DNA for the CDR3: TGCAGTGCTAGGGGGGACTTCCAAGAGACCCAGTACTTC.

The CDR3 sequence is CASSVAQGAGGYTF. CDR3 coding DNA: TGTGCCAGCAGCGTAGCGCAGGGGGCGGGCGGCTACACCTTC. This chain connects TRBV9 to TRBJ1-2; the match to TRBD1 covers 8 bases. Per the germline V gene, CDR1 is SGDLS and CDR2 is YYNGEE. V was pared by 0 bases and J by 8 bases, with 6 bases of the junction left unmatched. The CDR3 totals 14 residues.

The chain links TRBV20-1 to TRBJ2-3; the D gene is possibly TRBD1 (7 bases). Germline CDR1 is DFQATT and CDR2 is SNEGSKA (reference sequence). The V gene lost 0 bases and the J gene lost 2 bases, with 15 bases spanning the gap. This CDR3 region has 16 residues. CDR3 in DNA: TGCAGTGCTAGAGATTCAGGGGGGACCCCCACAGATACGCAGTATTTT. Protein sequence: CSARDSGGTPTDTQYF.